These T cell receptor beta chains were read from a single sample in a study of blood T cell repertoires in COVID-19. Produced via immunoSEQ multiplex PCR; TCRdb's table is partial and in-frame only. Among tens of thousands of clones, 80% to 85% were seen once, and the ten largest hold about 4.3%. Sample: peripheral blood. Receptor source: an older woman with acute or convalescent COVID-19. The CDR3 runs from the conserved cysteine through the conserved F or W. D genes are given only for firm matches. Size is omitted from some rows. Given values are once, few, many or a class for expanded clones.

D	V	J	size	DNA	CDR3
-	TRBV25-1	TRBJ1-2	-	TGTGCCAGCAGCCTTACAGGGAGGGCCTATGGCTACACCTTC	CASSLTGRAYGYTF
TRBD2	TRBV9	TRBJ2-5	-	TGTGCCAGCAGCGGTGGGATCGGCGGGGGGAACCAAGAGACCCAGTACTTC	CASSGGIGGGNQETQYF
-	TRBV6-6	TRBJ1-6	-	TGTGCCAGCACCCCCGATCCGGGGGGTTTCGATTCACCCCTCCACTTT	CASTPDPGGFDSPLHF
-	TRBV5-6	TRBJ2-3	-	TGTGCCAGCAGCCCCAAACTGCGGTATTTT	CASSPKLRYF
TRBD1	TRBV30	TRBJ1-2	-	TGTGCCTGGAGTGGGGACAGGGGAGAGGCTGGCTACACCTTC	CAWSGDRGEAGYTF
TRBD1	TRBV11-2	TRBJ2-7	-	TGTGCCAGCAGCCCAGGGGGACGGACAAGGACCTACGAGCAGTACTTC	CASSPGGRTRTYEQYF
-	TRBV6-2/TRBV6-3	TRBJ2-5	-	TGTGCCAGCAGTTACCCCCCGGAGACCCAGTACTTC	CASSYPPETQYF
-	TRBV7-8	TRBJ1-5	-	TGTGCCAGCAGCTCCCTCAGTAGCAATCAGCCCCAGCATTTT	CASSSLSSNQPQHF
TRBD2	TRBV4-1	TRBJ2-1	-	TGCGCCAGCAGCCAATCCCCACGGACTAGCGGGGCAATCCGGAGGAATGAGCAGTTCTTC	CASSQSPRTSGAIRRNEQFF
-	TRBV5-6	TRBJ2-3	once	TGTGCCAGCAGCTTGGTTCGGGTAGGGCGGGGAGATACGCAGTATTTT	CASSLVRVGRGDTQYF
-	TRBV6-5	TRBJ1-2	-	TGTGCCAGCAGTTACGAGAGGGACAAAAGAGGCTACACCTTC	CASSYERDKRGYTF
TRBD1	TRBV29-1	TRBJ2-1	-	TGCAGCGCGGACAGGGGGGGGAATGAGCAGTTCTTC	CSADRGGNEQFF
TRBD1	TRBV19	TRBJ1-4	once	TGTGCCAGTAGTACAGCCACAGGGGGCAGTGAAAAACTGTTTTTT	CASSTATGGSEKLFF
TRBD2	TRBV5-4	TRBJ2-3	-	TGTGCCAGCAGCTTGGTGTTTCCGGGGGGGATAGATACGCAGTATTTT	CASSLVFPGGIDTQYF
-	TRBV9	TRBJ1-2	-	TGTGCCAGCAGCGTAGGGACAGACTATGGCTACACCTTC	CASSVGTDYGYTF
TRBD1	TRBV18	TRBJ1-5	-	TGTGCCAGCTCACCACCTATGGGACAGTCTAGCAATCAGCCCCAGCATTTT	CASSPPMGQSSNQPQHF
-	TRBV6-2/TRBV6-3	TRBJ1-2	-	TGTGCCAGCAGCCAAGCCAAGGGCTACACCTTC	CASSQAKGYTF
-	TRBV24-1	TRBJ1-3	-	TGTGCCACCAGTGATTCCCGGGGGGGGGACACTGGAAACACCATATATTTT	CATSDSRGGDTGNTIYF
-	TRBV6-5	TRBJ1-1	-	TGTGCCAGCAGGGCGGTAGCAAACACTGAAGCTTTCTTT	CASRAVANTEAFF
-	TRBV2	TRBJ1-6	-	TGTGCCAGCAGTGTAGGGGGGGGTTCACCCCTCCACTTT	CASSVGGGSPLHF
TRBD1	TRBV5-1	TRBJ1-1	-	TGCGCCAGCAGCTCTGGACAGGGGGCGGGTTTGAACACTGAAGCTTTCTTT	CASSSGQGAGLNTEAFF
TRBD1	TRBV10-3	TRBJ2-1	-	TGTGCCATCAGTGAGAACCCGGGACAGCCTGTTACTCATATTGAGCAGTTCTTC	CAISENPGQPVTHIEQFF
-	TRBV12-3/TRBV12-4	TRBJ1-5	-	TGTGCCAGCAGCGGGGAGGGGGGCCAGCCCCAGCATTTT	CASSGEGGQPQHF
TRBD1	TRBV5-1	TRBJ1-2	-	TGCGCCAGCAGCTCAATGGGACAGGGCACTAACTATGGCTACACCTTC	CASSSMGQGTNYGYTF
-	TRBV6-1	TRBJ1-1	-	TGTGCCAGCAGTGAAGGGGTTGCGGGATACACTGAAGCTTTCTTT	CASSEGVAGYTEAFF
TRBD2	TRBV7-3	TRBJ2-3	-	TGTGCCAGCAGCCTCAGCGGGGGGGCCGCAGATACGCAGTATTTT	CASSLSGGAADTQYF
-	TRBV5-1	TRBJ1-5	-	TGCGCCAGCAGCTTAGACGGGGGGAGGGAGCAGCCCCAGCATTTT	CASSLDGGREQPQHF
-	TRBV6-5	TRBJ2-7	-	TGTGCCAGCAGTTACTCATTAGGGGCGTACGAGCAGTACTTC	CASSYSLGAYEQYF
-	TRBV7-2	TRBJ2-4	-	TGTGCCAGCAGCTTAGATACAGGCCTCTTAGCCAAAAACATTCAGTACTTC	CASSLDTGLLAKNIQYF
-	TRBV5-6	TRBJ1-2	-	TGTGCCAGCAGCTTGGTCAGCGAAACCTATGGCTACACCTTC	CASSLVSETYGYTF
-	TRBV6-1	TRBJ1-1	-	TGTGCCAGCAGTGATCGGGGAATGGGCACTGAAGCTTTCTTT	CASSDRGMGTEAFF
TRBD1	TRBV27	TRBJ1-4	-	TGTGCCAGCAGTTCGATACAGGGGGGGGGTGAAAAACTGTTTTTT	CASSSIQGGGEKLFF